The following is a T cell receptor (beta chain) sequence with its context. This specimen comes from a study of blood T cell repertoires in COVID-19. Sequencing used immunoSEQ multiplex PCR; TCRdb keeps in-frame clones, though not all of them. The sample shows more than 200,000 clones, about four fifths of them seen only once. Germline loops: CDR1 MDHEN, CDR2 SYDVKM. With V trimmed by 3 bases and J by 0 bases, 5 bases remained unmatched. This CDR3 comprises 15 residues. Sequenced input: peripheral blood. This clonotype originated in a man in his forties with active or convalescent COVID-19. The gene calls are TRBV28 and TRBJ2-7; 7 positions agree with TRBD2. CDR3 DNA: TGTGCCAGCAGTTTTACTAGCGTCGGCTCCTACGAGCAGTACTTC. It is translated as CASSFTSVGSYEQYF. Full variable domain (outside the CDR3, taken from reference TRBV28 and TRBJ2-7): DVKVTQSSRYLVKRTGEKVFLECVQDMDHENMFWYRQDPGLGLRLIYFSYDVKMKEKGDIPEGYSVSREKKERFSLILESASTNQTSMYLCASSFTSVGSYEQYFGPGTRLTVT.